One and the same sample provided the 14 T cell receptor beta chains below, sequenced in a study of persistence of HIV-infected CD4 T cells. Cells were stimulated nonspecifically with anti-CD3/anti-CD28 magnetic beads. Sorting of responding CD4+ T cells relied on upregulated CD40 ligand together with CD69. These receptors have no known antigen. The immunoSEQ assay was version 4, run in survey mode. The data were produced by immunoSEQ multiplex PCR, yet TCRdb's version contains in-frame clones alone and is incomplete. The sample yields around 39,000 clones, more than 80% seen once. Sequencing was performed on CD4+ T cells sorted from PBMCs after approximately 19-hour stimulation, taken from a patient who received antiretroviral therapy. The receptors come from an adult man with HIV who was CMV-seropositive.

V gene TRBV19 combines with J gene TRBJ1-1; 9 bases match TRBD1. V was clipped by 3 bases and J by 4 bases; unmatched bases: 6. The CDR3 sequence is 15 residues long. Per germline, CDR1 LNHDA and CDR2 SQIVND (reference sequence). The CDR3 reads CASSIGQGSITEAFF. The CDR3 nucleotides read TGTGCCAGTAGTATCGGACAGGGGTCGATCACTGAAGCTTTCTTT.

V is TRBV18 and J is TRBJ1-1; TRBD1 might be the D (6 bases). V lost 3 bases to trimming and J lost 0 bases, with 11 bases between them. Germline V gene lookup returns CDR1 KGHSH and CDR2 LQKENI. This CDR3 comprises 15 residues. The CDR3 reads CASSPTQGLNTEAFF. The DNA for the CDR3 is TGTGCCAGCTCACCGACACAGGGACTGAACACTGAAGCTTTCTTT.

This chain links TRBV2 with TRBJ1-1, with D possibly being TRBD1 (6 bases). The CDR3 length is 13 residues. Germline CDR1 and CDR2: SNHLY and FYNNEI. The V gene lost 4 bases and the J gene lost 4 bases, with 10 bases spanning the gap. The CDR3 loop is CASSGYRATEAFF. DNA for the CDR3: TGTGCCAGCAGTGGGTACAGGGCCACTGAAGCTTTCTTT.

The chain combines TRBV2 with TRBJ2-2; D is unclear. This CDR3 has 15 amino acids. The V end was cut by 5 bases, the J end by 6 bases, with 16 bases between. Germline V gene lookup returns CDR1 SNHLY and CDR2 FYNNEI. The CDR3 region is CASSRARPFAGELFF. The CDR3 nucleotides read TGTGCCAGCAGTAGGGCCAGGCCGTTTGCCGGGGAGCTGTTTTTT.

CDR3 DNA sequence: TGTGCCAGCAGTTATATCAGGTTTGATAGCAATCAGCCCCAGCATTTT. Translation gives CASSYIRFDSNQPQHF. The chain couples TRBV28 to TRBJ1-5, with D uncertain. The CDR3 totals 16 residues. Germline CDR1 is MDHEN and CDR2 is SYDVKM. V was shortened by 4 bases and J by 0 bases, with 13 bases between the two germline ends. Using reference TRBV28 and TRBJ1-5 for the parts outside the CDR3, the full variable domain is DVKVTQSSRYLVKRTGEKVFLECVQDMDHENMFWYRQDPGLGLRLIYFSYDVKMKEKGDIPEGYSVSREKKERFSLILESASTNQTSMYLCASSYIRFDSNQPQHFGDGTRLSIL.

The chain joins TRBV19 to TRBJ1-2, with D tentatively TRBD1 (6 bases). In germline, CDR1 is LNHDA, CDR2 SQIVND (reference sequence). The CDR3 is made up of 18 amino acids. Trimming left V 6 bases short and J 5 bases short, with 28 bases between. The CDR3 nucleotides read TGTGCCAGTAGCCCCCAGAGGGGGTTCACGTTTGGGGGTTATGGCTACACCTTC. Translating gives CASSPQRGFTFGGYGYTF.

The CDR3: CASSIRDRGSLSYEQYF. In DNA, the CDR3 is TGTGCCAGTAGTATCCGGGACAGAGGGTCCCTTTCCTACGAGCAGTACTTC. The V call is TRBV19, the J call TRBJ2-7; 7 bases line up with TRBD1. V was clipped by 3 bases and J by 1 base; unmatched bases: 12. CDR1 LNHDA and CDR2 SQIVND come from the germline V gene (reference sequence). The CDR3 is 17 amino acids. The complete variable domain, with remaining parts taken from reference TRBV19 and TRBJ2-7, reads DGGITQSPKYLFRKEGQNVTLSCEQNLNHDAMYWYRQDPGQGLRLIYYSQIVNDFQKGDIAEGYSVSREKKESFPLTVTSAQKNPTAFYLCASSIRDRGSLSYEQYFGPGTRLTVT.

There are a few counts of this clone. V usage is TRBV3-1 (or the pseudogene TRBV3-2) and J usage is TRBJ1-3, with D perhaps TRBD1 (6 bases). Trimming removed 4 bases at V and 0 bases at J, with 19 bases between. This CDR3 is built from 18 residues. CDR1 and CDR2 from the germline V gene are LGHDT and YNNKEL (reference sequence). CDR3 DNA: TGTGCCAGCAGCCCTCGGGGGCGGCGAGAAACCTCTGGAAACACCATATATTTT. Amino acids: CASSPRGRRETSGNTIYF.

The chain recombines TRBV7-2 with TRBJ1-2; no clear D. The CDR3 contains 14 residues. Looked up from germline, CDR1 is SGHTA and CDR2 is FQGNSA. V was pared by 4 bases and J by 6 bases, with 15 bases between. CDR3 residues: CASSSRYGSNGYTF. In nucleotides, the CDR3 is TGTGCCAGCAGCTCTCGCTATGGGTCTAATGGCTACACCTTC.

CDR3 in DNA: TGTGCCAGCAGCTTAGGGACTAGCGGGGGATCCACAGATACGCAGTATTTT. Encoded protein: CASSLGTSGGSTDTQYF. The chain is built from TRBV7-8 and TRBJ2-3; the match to TRBD2 covers 13 bases. Trimming removed 1 base from V and 2 bases from J; junction bases left unmatched: 3. This CDR3 is built from 17 residues. Germline values: CDR1 SGHVS, CDR2 FQNEAQ.

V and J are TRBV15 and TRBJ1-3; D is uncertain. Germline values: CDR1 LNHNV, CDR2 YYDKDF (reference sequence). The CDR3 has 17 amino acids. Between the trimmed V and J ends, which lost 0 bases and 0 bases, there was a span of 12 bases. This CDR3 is CATSRDISRGSGNTIYF. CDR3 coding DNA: TGTGCCACCAGCAGAGATATTTCTAGAGGCTCTGGAAACACCATATATTTT.

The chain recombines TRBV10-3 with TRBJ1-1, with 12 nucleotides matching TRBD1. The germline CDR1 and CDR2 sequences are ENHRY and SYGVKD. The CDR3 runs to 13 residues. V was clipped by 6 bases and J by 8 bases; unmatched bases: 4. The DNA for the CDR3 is TGTGCCATCAGGGGGACAGGGGGCGGCGAAGCTTTCTTT. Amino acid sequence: CAIRGTGGGEAFF.

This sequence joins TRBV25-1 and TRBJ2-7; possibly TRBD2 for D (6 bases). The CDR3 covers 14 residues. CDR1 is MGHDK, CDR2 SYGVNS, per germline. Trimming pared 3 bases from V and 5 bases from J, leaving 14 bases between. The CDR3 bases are TGTGCCAGCAGTGACCCACGGAGGGTCAACGAGCAGTACTTC. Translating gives CASSDPRRVNEQYF.

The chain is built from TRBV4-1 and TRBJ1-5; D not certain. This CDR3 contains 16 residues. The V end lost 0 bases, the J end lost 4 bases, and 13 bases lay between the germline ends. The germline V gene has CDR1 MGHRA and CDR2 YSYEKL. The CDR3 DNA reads TGCGCCAGCAGCCAAGATCCGAGACGGATTAATCAGCCCCAGCATTTT. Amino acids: CASSQDPRRINQPQHF.